This T cell receptor (beta chain) stems from a study of blood T cell repertoires in COVID-19. In the study's own analysis: Amplified reference gene primers provided the basis for estimating nucleated cell counts. The assay was immunoSEQ multiplex PCR, and TCRdb's table has in-frame clones only and misses some. V and J calls and clone size follow that table, whereas D and trimming were derived from the DNA. The table includes roughly 250,000 clones, around four fifths detected once. Participants classified as exposed had met a COVID-19 case within 2 weeks before study entry. The V end was cut by 10 bases, the J end by 2 bases, with 16 bases between. Per germline, CDR1 ENHRY and CDR2 SYGVKD. The CDR3 runs to 14 residues.

V and J are TRBV10-3 and TRBJ2-3; D might be TRBD2 (6 bases). The sequenced material came from PBMCs or T cells enriched from blood (not recorded which). This clonotype originated in a woman between 40 and 55 years old who had been exposed to COVID-19. This CDR3 is CATKEGPNTDTQYF. CDR3 bases: TGTGCCACAAAGGAGGGGCCAAACACAGATACGCAGTATTTT.